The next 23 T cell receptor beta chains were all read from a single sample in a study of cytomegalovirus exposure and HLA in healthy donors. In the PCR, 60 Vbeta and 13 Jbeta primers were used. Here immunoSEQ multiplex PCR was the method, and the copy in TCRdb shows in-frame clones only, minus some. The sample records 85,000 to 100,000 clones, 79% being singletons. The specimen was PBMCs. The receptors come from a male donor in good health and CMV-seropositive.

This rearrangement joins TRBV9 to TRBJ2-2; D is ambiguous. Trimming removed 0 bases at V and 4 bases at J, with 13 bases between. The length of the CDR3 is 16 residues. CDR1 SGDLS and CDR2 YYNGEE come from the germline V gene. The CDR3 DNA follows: TGTGCCAGCAGCGTAGCTACTTTAGGAGTCACCGGGGAGCTGTTTTTT. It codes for CASSVATLGVTGELFF. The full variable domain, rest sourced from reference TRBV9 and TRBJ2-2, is DSGVTQTPKHLITATGQRVTLRCSPRSGDLSVYWYQQSLDQGLQFLIQYYNGEERAKGNILERFSAQQFPDLHSELNLSSLELGDSALYFCASSVATLGVTGELFFGEGSRLTVL.

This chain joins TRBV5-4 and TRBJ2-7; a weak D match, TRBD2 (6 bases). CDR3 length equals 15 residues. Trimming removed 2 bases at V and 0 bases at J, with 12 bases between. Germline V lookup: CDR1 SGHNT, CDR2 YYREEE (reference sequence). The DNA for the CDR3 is TGTGCCAGCAGCTTTGGGGCGGGACTCTCCTACGAGCAGTACTTC. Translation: CASSFGAGLSYEQYF. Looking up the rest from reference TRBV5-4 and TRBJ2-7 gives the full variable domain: ETGVTQSPTHLIKTRGQQVTLRCSSQSGHNTVSWYQQALGQGPQFIFQYYREEENGRGNFPPRFSGLQFPNYSSELNVNALELDDSALYLCASSFGAGLSYEQYFGPGTRLTVT.

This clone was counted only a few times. CDR3 DNA sequence: TGTGCCATCAGTGAGCCGGACAGGGGCGCGCAGTATTTT. This sequence encodes CAISEPDRGAQYF. The rearrangement uses TRBV10-3 and TRBJ2-3, with 9 bases lining up with TRBD1. Germline lookup yields CDR1 ENHRY and CDR2 SYGVKD. Unmatched junction bases numbered 4, after V lost 2 bases and J lost 10 bases. This CDR3 has 13 amino acids.

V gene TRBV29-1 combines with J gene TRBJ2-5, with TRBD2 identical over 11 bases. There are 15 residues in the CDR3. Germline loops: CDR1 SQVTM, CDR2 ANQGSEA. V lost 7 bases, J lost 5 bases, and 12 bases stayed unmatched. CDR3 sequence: CSAWGASGGRETQYF. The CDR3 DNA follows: TGCAGCGCCTGGGGGGCTAGCGGGGGGAGGGAGACCCAGTACTTC.

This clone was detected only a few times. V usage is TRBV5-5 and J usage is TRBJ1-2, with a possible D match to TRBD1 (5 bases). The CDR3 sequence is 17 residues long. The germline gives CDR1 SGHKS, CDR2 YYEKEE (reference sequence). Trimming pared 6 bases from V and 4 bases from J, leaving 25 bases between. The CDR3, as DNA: TGTGCCAGCACGGTGTTCCCCGACAGCCCTTCCCTCTATGGCTACACCTTC. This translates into CASTVFPDSPSLYGYTF.

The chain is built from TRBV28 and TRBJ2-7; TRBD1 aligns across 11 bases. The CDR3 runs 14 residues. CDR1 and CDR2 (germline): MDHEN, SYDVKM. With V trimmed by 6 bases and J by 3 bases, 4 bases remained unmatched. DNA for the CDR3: TGTGCCAGCAGAGGGACAGGGGGTCACTACGAGCAGTACTTC. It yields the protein CASRGTGGHYEQYF. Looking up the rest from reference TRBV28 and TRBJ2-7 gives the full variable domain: DVKVTQSSRYLVKRTGEKVFLECVQDMDHENMFWYRQDPGLGLRLIYFSYDVKMKEKGDIPEGYSVSREKKERFSLILESASTNQTSMYLCASRGTGGHYEQYFGPGTRLTVT.

CDR3 DNA sequence: TGTGCCAGCAGCCAACTCCAGGTTGGCGGCTACACCTTC. This encodes CASSQLQVGGYTF. The chain joins TRBV4-2 to TRBJ1-2, with D unresolved. In germline, CDR1 is LGHNA, CDR2 YNFKEQ. This CDR3 region has 13 residues. V lost 2 bases and J 8 bases, leaving 12 bases between the germline ends.

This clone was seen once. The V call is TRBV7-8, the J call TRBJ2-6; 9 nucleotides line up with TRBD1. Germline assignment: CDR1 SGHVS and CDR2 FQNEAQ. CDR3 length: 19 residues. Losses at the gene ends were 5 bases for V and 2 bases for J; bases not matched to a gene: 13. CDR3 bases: TGTGCCAGCAGCCTACTACAGGGGGCGTCGTCACCTGGGGCCAACGTCCTGACTTTC. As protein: CASSLLQGASSPGANVLTF.

Here the CDR3 DNA reads TGCGCCAGCAGCCAAGATACGGCAGGCCTCAGGAACACTGAAGCTTTCTTT. Translated: CASSQDTAGLRNTEAFF. The chain employs TRBV4-1 and TRBJ1-1; no reliable D call. The CDR3 runs to 17 residues. Germline V lookup: CDR1 MGHRA, CDR2 YSYEKL. Trimming stripped 0 bases from V and 1 base from J, with 15 bases between.

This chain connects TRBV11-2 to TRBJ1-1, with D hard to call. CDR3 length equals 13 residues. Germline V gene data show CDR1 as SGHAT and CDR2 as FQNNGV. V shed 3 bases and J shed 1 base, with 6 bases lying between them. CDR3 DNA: TGTGCCAGCAGCTTTGGCAGGAACACTGAAGCTTTCTTT. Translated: CASSFGRNTEAFF.

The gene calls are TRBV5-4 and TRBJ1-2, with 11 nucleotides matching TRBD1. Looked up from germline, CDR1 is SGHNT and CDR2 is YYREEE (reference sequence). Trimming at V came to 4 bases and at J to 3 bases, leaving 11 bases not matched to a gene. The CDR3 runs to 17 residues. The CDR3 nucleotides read TGTGCCAGCAGCGTGGGCGTTCCGGGACAGGGGGACTATGGCTACACCTTC. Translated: CASSVGVPGQGDYGYTF.

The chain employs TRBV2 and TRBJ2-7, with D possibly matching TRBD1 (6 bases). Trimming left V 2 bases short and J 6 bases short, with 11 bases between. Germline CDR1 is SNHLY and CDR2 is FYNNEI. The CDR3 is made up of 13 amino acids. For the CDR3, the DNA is TGTGCCAGCAGTGAAAAGGGGGTCGGCGAGCAGTACTTC. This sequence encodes CASSEKGVGEQYF.

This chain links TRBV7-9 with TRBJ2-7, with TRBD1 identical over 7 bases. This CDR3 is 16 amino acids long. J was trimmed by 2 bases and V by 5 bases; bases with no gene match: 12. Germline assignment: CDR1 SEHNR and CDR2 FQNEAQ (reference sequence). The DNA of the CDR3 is TGTGCCAGCAGCGTCGGACAGGTTCGGGTAACCTACGAGCAGTACTTC. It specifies CASSVGQVRVTYEQYF.

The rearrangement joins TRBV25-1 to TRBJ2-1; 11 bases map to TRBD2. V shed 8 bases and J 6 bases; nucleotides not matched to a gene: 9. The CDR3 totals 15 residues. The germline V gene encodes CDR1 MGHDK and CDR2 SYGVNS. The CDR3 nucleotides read TGTGCCAGCTGCCCGGCTAGCGGGGGGCCCAATGAGCAGTTCTTC. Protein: CASCPASGGPNEQFF.

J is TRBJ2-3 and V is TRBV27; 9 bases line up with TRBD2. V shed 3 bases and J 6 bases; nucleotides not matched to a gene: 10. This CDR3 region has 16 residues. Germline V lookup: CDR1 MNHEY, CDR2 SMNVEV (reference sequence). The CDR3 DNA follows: TGTGCCAGCAGTTTCGCGGGGGGGCTGTTTTTGGATACGCAGTATTTT. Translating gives CASSFAGGLFLDTQYF.

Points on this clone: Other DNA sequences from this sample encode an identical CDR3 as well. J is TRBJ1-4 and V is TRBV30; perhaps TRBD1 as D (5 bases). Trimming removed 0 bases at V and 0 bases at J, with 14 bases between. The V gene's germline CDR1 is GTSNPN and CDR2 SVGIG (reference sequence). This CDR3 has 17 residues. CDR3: CAWSVGRVAATNEKLFF. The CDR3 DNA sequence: TGTGCCTGGAGTGTAGGCAGGGTGGCGGCAACTAATGAAAAACTGTTTTTT.

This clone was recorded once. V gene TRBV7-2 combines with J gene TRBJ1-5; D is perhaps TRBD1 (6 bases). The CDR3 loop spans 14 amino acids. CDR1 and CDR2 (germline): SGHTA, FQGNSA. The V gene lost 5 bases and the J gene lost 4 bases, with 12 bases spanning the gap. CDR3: CASSPIQGNQPQHF. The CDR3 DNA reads TGTGCCAGCAGCCCAATCCAGGGGAATCAGCCCCAGCATTTT.

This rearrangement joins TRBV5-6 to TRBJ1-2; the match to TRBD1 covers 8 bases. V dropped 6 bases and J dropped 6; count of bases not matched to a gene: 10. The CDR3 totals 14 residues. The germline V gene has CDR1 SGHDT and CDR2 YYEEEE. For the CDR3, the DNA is TGTGCCAGCACCCTTTTATCCAGGGGGCATGGCTACACCTTC. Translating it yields CASTLLSRGHGYTF.

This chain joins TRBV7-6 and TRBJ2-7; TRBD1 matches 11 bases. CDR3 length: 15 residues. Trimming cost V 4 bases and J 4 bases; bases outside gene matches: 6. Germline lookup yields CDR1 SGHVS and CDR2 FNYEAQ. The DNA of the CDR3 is TGTGCCAGCAGCTCCCGGACAGGGGGCGATTACGAGCAGTACTTC. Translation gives CASSSRTGGDYEQYF.

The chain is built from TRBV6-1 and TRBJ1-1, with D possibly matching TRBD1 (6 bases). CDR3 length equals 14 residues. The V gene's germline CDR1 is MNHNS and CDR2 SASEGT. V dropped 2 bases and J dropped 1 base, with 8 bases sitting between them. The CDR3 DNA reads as TGTGCCAGCAGTGAACAGGGGAGGAACACTGAAGCTTTCTTT. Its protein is CASSEQGRNTEAFF.

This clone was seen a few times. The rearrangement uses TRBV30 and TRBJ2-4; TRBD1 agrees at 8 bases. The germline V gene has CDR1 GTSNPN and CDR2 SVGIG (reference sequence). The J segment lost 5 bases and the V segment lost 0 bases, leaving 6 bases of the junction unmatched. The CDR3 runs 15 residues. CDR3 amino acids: CAWSVRAGGQNIQYF. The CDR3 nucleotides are TGTGCCTGGAGTGTTAGGGCAGGGGGCCAAAACATTCAGTACTTC.

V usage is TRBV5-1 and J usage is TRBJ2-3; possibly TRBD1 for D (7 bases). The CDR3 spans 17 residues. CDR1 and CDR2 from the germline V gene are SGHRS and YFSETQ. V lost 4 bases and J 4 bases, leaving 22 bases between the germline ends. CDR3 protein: CASSSRGGGGPPDTQYF. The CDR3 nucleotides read TGCGCCAGCAGCAGTAGAGGAGGAGGGGGCCCCCCAGATACGCAGTATTTT.

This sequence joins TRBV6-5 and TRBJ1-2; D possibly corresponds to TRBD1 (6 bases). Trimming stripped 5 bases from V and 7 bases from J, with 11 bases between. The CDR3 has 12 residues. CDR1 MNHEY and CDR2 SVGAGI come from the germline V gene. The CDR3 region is CASSPQGRGYTF. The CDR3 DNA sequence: TGTGCCAGCAGTCCACAGGGACGTGGCTACACCTTC.